The sequence of this T cell receptor (beta chain) was determined in a study of shared clonotypes between healthy human individuals. Looking at the study overall: Per donor, three plates held CD4 naive cells, three held CD4 memory, two held CD8 naive and one held CD8 memory. Study-wide results and caveats: Naive subsets generally had larger estimated richness than memory subsets.

Trimming took 3 bases from V and 4 from J; bases not matched to a gene: 3. CDR3 length: 15 amino acids. CDR1 SGHRS and CDR2 YFSETQ come from the germline V gene. This clone was recorded a few times. The antigen remains unidentified. The identical CDR3 is also encoded by other nucleotide sequences in the sample. The data were produced by immunoSEQ multiplex PCR, yet TCRdb's version contains in-frame clones alone and is incomplete. Of about 2.3 million clones listed, roughly 90% are singletons. Sequencing input: naive CD4+ T cells from PBMCs. The subset is: CD45RA+ positively selected. The chain couples TRBV5-1 to TRBJ2-7; TRBD2 matches 14 bases. This receptor was obtained from a young man in good health. Some clones in this sample may be carry-over from other donors' samples. DNA of the CDR3: TGCGCCAGCAGCTGGGGGACTAGCGGGAGTTACGAGCAGTACTTC. It is translated as CASSWGTSGSYEQYF.